Below, 32 T cell receptor beta chains from the same sample are listed, as sequenced in a study of blood T cells in healthy people across ages. The second PCR ran about 6 to 11 cycles with a sample-barcoded 5' primer and J-beta primers. TCRdb analysed the 5' RACE reads with MiXCR anew, one entry per CDR3 protein. The repertoire consists of 1.6 million or so distinct CDR3 sequences, with about 35% occurring once and the leading ten covering approximately 10%. The sequencing sample was made of blood. The receptors stem from a woman in her thirties in good health.

This rearrangement joins TRBV20-1 to TRBJ1-1, with D perhaps TRBD1 (5 bases). The V and J ends lost 0 bases and 0 bases respectively, with 20 bases between them. The germline CDR1 and CDR2 sequences are DFQATT and SNEGSKA (reference sequence). This CDR3 has 18 amino acids. CDR3 residues: CSARDLGAGLRMNTEAFF. The CDR3 bases are TGCAGTGCTAGAGATCTAGGGGCAGGCCTTAGAATGAACACTGAAGCTTTCTTT.

This clonotype was detected only a few times. The rearrangement links TRBV12-3 or TRBV12-4 to TRBJ2-3, with D possibly matching TRBD2 (7 bases). The CDR3 sequence is 14 residues long. The V end was cut by 8 bases, the J end by 4 bases, with 16 bases between. The DNA for the CDR3 is TGTGCCAGCCGGATGTGGGGGGGCCCAGATACGCAGTATTTT. This gives the protein CASRMWGGPDTQYF.

The chain has TRBV27 and TRBJ1-2, with TRBD1 as a possible D gene (6 bases). Germline CDR1 MNHEY, CDR2 SMNVEV (reference sequence). The germline V and J ends were trimmed by 7 bases and 10 bases, with 22 bases remaining between them. The CDR3 runs 14 residues. The CDR3 here is CASTFKAGGFYYTF. For the CDR3, the DNA is TGTGCCAGCACATTCAAGGCGGGGGGCTTTTACTACACCTTC.

The V call is TRBV5-1, the J call TRBJ2-1; 7 bases fit TRBD1. V lost 3 bases and J lost 7; bases outside the gene matches: 10. Looked up from germline, CDR1 is SGHRS and CDR2 is YFSETQ. This CDR3 is 15 amino acids long. The CDR3 DNA follows: TGCGCCAGCAGCTCCACCGGGACAGTCTTTAATGAGCAGTTCTTC. Amino acids: CASSSTGTVFNEQFF.

At least ten counts were recorded for this clonotype. This chain uses TRBV6-1 with TRBJ2-6; TRBD1 aligns across 9 bases. V dropped 3 bases and J dropped 4; count of bases not matched to a gene: 16. Germline CDR1 and CDR2: MNHNS and SASEGT. The CDR3 has 20 residues. The CDR3: CASSERTGAAYSLGANVLTF. The CDR3 coding sequence is TGTGCCAGCAGTGAGCGGACAGGGGCTGCCTACTCGCTCGGGGCCAACGTCCTGACTTTC.

This clonotype was counted a few times. The chain uses TRBV28 and TRBJ2-1; 8 nucleotides match TRBD2. The J segment lost 4 bases and the V segment lost 6 bases, leaving 8 bases of the junction unmatched. The CDR3 covers 15 residues. Per the germline V gene, CDR1 is MDHEN and CDR2 is SYDVKM. The CDR3 protein is CASSSLAGRYNEQFF. CDR3 sequence (DNA): TGTGCCAGCAGCTCCCTAGCGGGCAGATACAATGAGCAGTTCTTC. The whole variable domain, filled in from reference TRBV28 and TRBJ2-1, reads DVKVTQSSRYLVKRTGEKVFLECVQDMDHENMFWYRQDPGLGLRLIYFSYDVKMKEKGDIPEGYSVSREKKERFSLILESASTNQTSMYLCASSSLAGRYNEQFFGPGTRLTVL.

This clonotype was found a few times. This chain links TRBV9 with TRBJ2-1; D could derive from TRBD1 or TRBD2 (6 bases each). Trimming pared 0 bases from V and 8 bases from J, leaving 12 bases between. The CDR3 is 14 amino acids. Germline V gives CDR1 SGDLS, CDR2 YYNGEE. Written as DNA, the CDR3 is TGTGCCAGCAGCGTAGAATGGGGGGCTCATGAGCAGTTCTTC. Encoded protein: CASSVEWGAHEQFF.

This clonotype was detected many times. The V gene is TRBV29-1, the J gene TRBJ1-2; D is ambiguous. This CDR3 spans 11 amino acids. V was cut by 6 bases and J by 8 bases, with 13 bases left in between. Germline CDR1 SQVTM, CDR2 ANQGSEA. The CDR3 bases are TGCAGCGTACAGCACGGCGGCGGCTACACCTTC. It yields the protein CSVQHGGGYTF. Drawing the rest from reference TRBV29-1 and TRBJ1-2, the complete variable domain is SAVISQKPSRDICQRGTSLTIQCQVDSQVTMMFWYRQQPGQSLTLIATANQGSEATYESGFVIDKFPISRPNLTFSTLTVSNMSPEDSSIYLCSVQHGGGYTFGSGTRLTVV.

The chain employs TRBV3-1 and TRBJ2-1, with TRBD2 matching 9 bases. CDR3 size: 14 residues. Germline loops: CDR1 LGHDT, CDR2 YNNKEL (reference sequence). The J segment lost 10 bases and the V segment lost 5 bases, leaving 9 bases of the junction unmatched. In DNA, the CDR3 is TGTGCCAGCAGCAATCTAGCGGGAAATAAGGAGCAGTTCTTC. Translated: CASSNLAGNKEQFF.

This clonotype was detected a few times. The CDR3 here is CAIRGQSYNSPLHF. The CDR3, as DNA: TGTGCCATCAGGGGGCAGTCCTATAATTCACCCCTCCACTTT. The chain uses TRBV10-3 and TRBJ1-6; possible D gene TRBD1, 5 bases. Trimming left V 6 bases short and J 1 base short, with 7 bases between. The length of the CDR3 is 14 residues. The germline V gene has CDR1 ENHRY and CDR2 SYGVKD.

In this sample, this clonotype turned up many times. The chain is built from TRBV20-1 and TRBJ2-3, with 10 bases identical to TRBD2. The V and J ends lost 1 base and 4 bases, in that order; junction bases with no gene match: 5. The CDR3 loop spans 15 amino acids. CDR1 DFQATT and CDR2 SNEGSKA come from the germline V gene (reference sequence). CDR3 protein: CSARAKRGGSDTQYF. The CDR3 DNA reads as TGCAGTGCTAGAGCTAAGCGGGGGGGCTCAGATACGCAGTATTTT.

This clonotype was picked up many times. The CDR3 spells CASQHKVEDNEQFF. In DNA, the CDR3 is TGTGCCAGCCAGCACAAGGTGGAAGACAATGAGCAGTTCTTC. The chain uses TRBV6-6 and TRBJ2-1; D gene uncertain. The V and J ends lost 8 bases and 5 bases respectively, with 16 bases between them. Germline V gene sequence: CDR1 MNHNY, CDR2 SVGAGI (reference sequence). The length of the CDR3 is 14 residues.

A remark on this clonotype: The germline gene is not matched at one end of the junction; a read error may be the cause. The V gene is TRBV18, the J gene TRBJ2-3; D is possibly TRBD2 (6 bases). This CDR3 contains 14 residues. From germline, CDR1 is KGHSH and CDR2 LQKENI. As DNA, the CDR3 is TGTGCCAGTAAAAGGGAAACTAGCAGAGATACGCAGTATTTT. Translation gives CASKRETSRDTQYF.

As concerns this clonotype: At one end the junction does not follow the germline gene, possibly because of a read error. The chain carries TRBV27 and TRBJ2-2; D is possibly TRBD2 (6 bases). CDR1 is MNHEY and CDR2 is SMNVEV in the germline V gene (reference sequence). The CDR3 totals 15 residues. The CDR3 DNA follows: TGTGCCAGCGGTTTTGGGGGGATGCCCTCCGGGGAGCTGTTTTTT. It codes for CASGFGGMPSGELFF.

The chain carries TRBV6-6 and TRBJ1-1; TRBD1 matches 9 bases. V lost 0 bases, J lost 3 bases, and 8 bases stayed unmatched. This CDR3 is built from 17 residues. Germline values: CDR1 MNHNY, CDR2 SVGAGI (reference sequence). CDR3 loop: CASSYSNRGQMDTEAFF. The CDR3 DNA sequence: TGTGCCAGCAGTTACTCGAACAGGGGGCAAATGGACACTGAAGCTTTCTTT.

In regard to this clonotype: The germline gene is not matched at one end of the junction; a read error may be the cause. The chain couples TRBV18 to TRBJ2-5; tentative D call: TRBD1 (5 bases). The CDR3 totals 13 residues. Germline V gene sequence: CDR1 KGHSH, CDR2 LQKENI. CDR3 nucleotide sequence: TGTGCCTGCTCACCGACAGCCCAAGAGACCCAGTACTTC. This sequence encodes CACSPTAQETQYF.

V usage is TRBV15 and J usage is TRBJ2-5, with a possible D match to TRBD2 (6 bases). CDR1 and CDR2 (germline): LNHNV, YYDKDF (reference sequence). The ends were cut back, 3 bases at V and 0 bases at J, with 14 bases in the middle. This CDR3 is 16 amino acids long. Here the CDR3 DNA reads TGTGCCACCAGCAGGGGACTTACTAATTACCAAGAGACCCAGTACTTC. Translation gives CATSRGLTNYQETQYF.

The V call is TRBV6-1, the J call TRBJ2-7, with TRBD2 matching over 7 bases. The V gene's germline CDR1 is MNHNS and CDR2 SASEGT. V gave up 0 bases and J gave up 0 bases; unmatched junction bases: 5. The CDR3 is made up of 16 amino acids. CDR3 sequence reads: CASSEARASGSYEQYF. CDR3 nucleotide sequence: TGTGCCAGCAGTGAAGCGCGGGCTAGCGGCTCCTACGAGCAGTACTTC.

The chain joins TRBV20-1 to TRBJ2-7, with 7 positions matching TRBD1. Per the germline V gene, CDR1 is DFQATT and CDR2 is SNEGSKA (reference sequence). J gave up 3 bases and V 4 bases, and 12 bases lay outside the gene matches. The CDR3 sequence is 15 residues long. DNA for the CDR3: TGCAGTGCTACGGACACCGGGACAGCTCTCTACGAGCAGTACTTC. Amino acid sequence: CSATDTGTALYEQYF.

The table lists this clonotype with a few counts. This rearrangement joins TRBV30 to TRBJ2-3, with a tentative D call TRBD2 (6 bases). The V gene lost 7 bases and the J gene lost 2 bases, with 16 bases spanning the gap. Germline CDR1 is GTSNPN and CDR2 is SVGIG (reference sequence). The CDR3 runs to 14 residues. The CDR3, as DNA: TGTGCCTATACTGGAGGGGCCATCACAGATACGCAGTATTTT. Protein sequence: CAYTGGAITDTQYF. The whole variable domain, remainder taken from reference TRBV30 and TRBJ2-3, is SQTIHQWPATLVQPVGSPLSLECTVEGTSNPNLYWYRQAAGRGLQLLFYSVGIGQISSEVPQNLSASRPQDRQFILSSKKLLLSDSGFYLCAYTGGAITDTQYFGPGTRLTVL.

This sequence joins TRBV20-1 and TRBJ1-5; D is undetermined. CDR3 size: 16 residues. Germline loops: CDR1 DFQATT, CDR2 SNEGSKA (reference sequence). Between the trimmed V and J ends, which lost 2 bases and 3 bases, there was a span of 17 bases. The CDR3, as DNA: TGCAGTGCTAGACCTACACGTCGGGGTTTCAATCAGCCCCAGCATTTT. As protein: CSARPTRRGFNQPQHF.

V gene TRBV5-4 combines with J gene TRBJ2-1; 7 nucleotides line up with TRBD2. V trimming: 3 bases; J trimming: 7 bases; junction bases outside the gene matches: 13. CDR1 is SGHNT, CDR2 YYREEE, per germline (reference sequence). This CDR3 has 16 amino acids. The CDR3 DNA follows: TGTGCCAGCAGCTCGGGGGGAGCGGGGAGGATGAATGAGCAGTTCTTC. It encodes CASSSGGAGRMNEQFF.

J is TRBJ2-5 and V is TRBV5-5, with D unclear. CDR1 SGHKS and CDR2 YYEKEE come from the germline V gene (reference sequence). V gave up 3 bases and J gave up 5 bases, with 17 bases separating them. This CDR3 region has 15 residues. CDR3 coding DNA: TGTGCCAGCAGCTCTTCTCCGATCAGTCGGGAGACCCAGTACTTC. Its protein is CASSSSPISRETQYF.

V gene TRBV5-1 combines with J gene TRBJ2-1; D unresolved. There are 13 residues in the CDR3. Germline V gives CDR1 SGHRS, CDR2 YFSETQ. Between the trimmed V and J ends, which lost 0 bases and 5 bases, there was a span of 6 bases. Here the CDR3 reads CASSLELDNEQFF. Here the CDR3 DNA reads TGCGCCAGCAGCTTGGAGCTAGACAATGAGCAGTTCTTC.

This clonotype was found many times. The chain carries TRBV10-2 and TRBJ2-1, with TRBD1 matching over 11 bases. From germline, CDR1 is WSHSY and CDR2 SAAADI. The CDR3 sequence is 15 residues long. Trimming took 6 bases from V and 5 from J; bases not matched to a gene: 6. In DNA, the CDR3 is TGCGCCAGCAGCCCGGACAGGGGGCCCCACAATGAGCAGTTCTTC. As protein: CASSPDRGPHNEQFF.

This chain links TRBV29-1 with TRBJ2-7; 11 bases line up with TRBD2. Germline V gene data show CDR1 as SQVTM and CDR2 as ANQGSEA. After removal of 2 bases from V and 6 bases from J, the junction contained 9 bases not matched to a gene. CDR3 size: 15 residues. CDR3 region: CSVEKLSGGAFEQYF. The CDR3 DNA reads as TGCAGCGTTGAAAAGCTTAGCGGGGGGGCCTTCGAGCAGTACTTC.

This clonotype was recorded a few times. The J gene is TRBJ2-7, the V gene TRBV7-9; D gene unclear. The J call could be wrong; TRBJ2-5 is a better fit for the DNA end. The CDR3 contains 16 residues. The V gene's germline CDR1 is SEHNR and CDR2 FQNEAQ (reference sequence). The CDR3 reads CASSYPLDKEKETQYF. For the CDR3, the DNA is TGTGCCAGCAGCTATCCTCTTGACAAGGAGAAAGAGACCCAGTACTTC.

This sequence joins TRBV6-5 and TRBJ1-1; D is ambiguous. This CDR3 spans 11 amino acids. V lost 8 bases and J 6 bases, leaving 10 bases between the germline ends. Germline V lookup: CDR1 MNHEY, CDR2 SVGAGI. DNA of the CDR3: TGTGCCAGCCACATTGGGCCTGAAGCTTTCTTT. Its protein is CASHIGPEAFF.

The chain is built from TRBV6-6 and TRBJ1-1, with TRBD1 as a possible D gene (6 bases). This CDR3 has 14 amino acids. With 5 bases removed from V and 4 bases from J, the gap between germline ends came to 14 bases. The germline V gene encodes CDR1 MNHNY and CDR2 SVGAGI (reference sequence). CDR3 loop: CASSTQGFTTEAFF. The DNA of the CDR3 is TGTGCCAGCAGTACACAGGGTTTTACCACTGAAGCTTTCTTT.

Turning to this clonotype: A much larger clone differs by one base, so this may be a read error. The V and J genes are TRBV12-3 or TRBV12-4 and TRBJ1-2, with 7 bases lining up with TRBD1. The CDR3 runs to 15 residues. The CDR3 sequence is CARRGGAGSLEGYTF. The CDR3 coding sequence is TGTGCCCGCAGGGGGGGAGCGGGATCGTTAGAGGGCTACACCTTC.

This chain connects TRBV28 to TRBJ2-2; 10 positions match TRBD2. Germline V CDR1 and CDR2: MDHEN, SYDVKM. The CDR3 sequence is 17 residues long. The V gene end was trimmed by 3 bases and the J gene end by 7 bases; junction bases not matched to a gene: 11. CDR3 protein: CASSLTGTSATGGELFF. CDR3 DNA: TGTGCCAGCAGTTTGACCGGGACTAGCGCTACAGGCGGGGAGCTGTTTTTT.

About this clonotype itself: Given a much more abundant clone one base away, this may be a read error. V gene TRBV20-1 combines with J gene TRBJ1-1; TRBD1 is a possible D gene (5 bases). V lost 1 base, J lost 1 base, and 13 bases lay in between. The CDR3 extends over 15 amino acids. Germline V gene sequence: CDR1 DFQATT, CDR2 SNEGSKA (reference sequence). The CDR3 DNA reads TGCAGTGCTAGAGTTGGGGACGGAGGGAACACTGAAGCTTTCTTT. Its translation is CSARVGDGGNTEAFF.